Here is one T cell receptor (beta chain) with its context. The repertoire was sequenced with immunoSEQ multiplex PCR; TCRdb's copy has only in-frame clones and lacks some. The sample gives over 400,000 clones, about 90% of which show up once; around 1.8% is in the top ten. The data stem from a study of Ad26.COV2.S vaccination and SARS-CoV-2 variants. Noted treatment: some 20 received Ad26.COV2.S at low or high dose, single or two shots; roughly five received placebo; per-sample allocation not given. Day 63 following the first vaccine or placebo injection was when the samples were taken. The CDR3 runs 11 residues. V was shortened by 4 bases and J by 8 bases, with 5 bases between the two germline ends. The V gene's germline CDR1 is MGHDK and CDR2 SYGVNS.

The clonotype comes from a person aged 18 to 65 who received the Ad26.COV2.S COVID-19 vaccine or a placebo. The sequences come from peripheral blood, collected in a trial of Ad26.COV2.S vaccine versus placebo. The chain joins TRBV25-1 to TRBJ1-4; D not certain. DNA of the CDR3: TGTGCCAGCAGTGCTCAGGAAAAACTGTTTTTT. It specifies CASSAQEKLFF.